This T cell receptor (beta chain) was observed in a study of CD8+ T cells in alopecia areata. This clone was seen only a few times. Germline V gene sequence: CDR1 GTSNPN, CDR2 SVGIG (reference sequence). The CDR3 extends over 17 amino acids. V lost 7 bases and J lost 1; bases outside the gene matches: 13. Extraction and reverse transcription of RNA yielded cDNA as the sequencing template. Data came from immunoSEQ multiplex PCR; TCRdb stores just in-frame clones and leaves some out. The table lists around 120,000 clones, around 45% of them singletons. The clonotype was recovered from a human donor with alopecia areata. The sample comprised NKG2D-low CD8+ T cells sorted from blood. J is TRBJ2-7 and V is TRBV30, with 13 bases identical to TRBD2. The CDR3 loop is CASSGTSGTLGSYEQYF. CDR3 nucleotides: TGTGCCTCCTCCGGGACTAGCGGGACCTTAGGGTCCTACGAGCAGTACTTC.